This T cell receptor (beta chain) was identified in a study of T-cell memory formation after mild COVID-19. Comments on this clonotype: The target antigen is unknown.

Via MiXCR, TCRdb re-called the 5' RACE reads, giving one row per CDR3 protein. The profile covers approximately 350,000 distinct CDR3 sequences, with 25% to 30% appearing a single time and less than 15% taken by the ten largest. Study results and caveats: Several responding clones turned up in pre-infection memory, indicating that cross-reactive memory may have taken part. CD4+ clones that contracted lay mainly in CM and EM; CD8+ ones lay in EMRA.

The specimen sequenced was PBMCs or a T cell subset sorted from them (not recorded which). The receptor was isolated from an adult woman who had mild COVID-19 (a few samples of this study predate the infection). Cell type and time point are not known.

The CDR3 region is CSARGAGYNTEAFF. The CDR3, as DNA: TGCAGTGCTAGAGGCGCGGGGTATAACACTGAAGCTTTCTTT. The chain is built from TRBV20-1 and TRBJ1-1; D is unresolved. The germline V gene has CDR1 DFQATT and CDR2 SNEGSKA (reference sequence). CDR3 length equals 14 residues. Trimming shortened V by 1 base and J by 2 bases, and 11 bases separated the two germline ends.